The 31 T cell receptor beta chains below all came from one sample that was sequenced in a study of T-cell memory formation after mild COVID-19. TCRdb reanalysed the 5' RACE reads using MiXCR and keeps one entry per CDR3 protein. The table has a few hundred thousand distinct CDR3 sequences, around 27% seen once. Sequencing was done on a sample of PBMCs or a T cell subset sorted from them (not recorded which). All receptors derive from an adult woman who had mild COVID-19 (a few samples of this study predate the infection). Cell type and time point are not known.

This clonotype was seen a handful of times. The V gene is TRBV30, the J gene TRBJ1-1; D is unclear. The V end lost 0 bases, the J end lost 7 bases, and 12 bases lay between the germline ends. CDR1 and CDR2 (germline): GTSNPN, SVGIG (reference sequence). This CDR3 comprises 13 residues. This CDR3 reads CAWSVPGFGEAFF. Written as DNA, the CDR3 is TGTGCCTGGAGTGTACCGGGGTTCGGTGAAGCTTTCTTT.

CDR3 protein: CASSSKVVLAGGENTGELFF. The CDR3 DNA sequence: TGTGCCAGCAGCTCCAAGGTGGTGTTGGCGGGAGGAGAGAACACCGGGGAGCTGTTTTTT. The V and J genes are TRBV7-8 and TRBJ2-2, with 8 bases fitting TRBD2. Trimming at V came to 4 bases and at J to 1 base, leaving 17 bases not matched to a gene. Germline CDR1 SGHVS, CDR2 FQNEAQ. The CDR3 has 20 residues.

This clonotype was seen a few times. The V and J genes are TRBV10-3 and TRBJ2-7, with D hard to call. CDR1 and CDR2 from the germline V gene are ENHRY and SYGVKD. CDR3 length: 14 residues. V lost 7 bases and J lost 0, with 13 bases in between. The CDR3 is CAITSGASSYEQYF. For the CDR3, the DNA is TGTGCCATCACGTCCGGAGCTTCCTCCTACGAGCAGTACTTC.

This sequence joins TRBV15 and TRBJ1-5, with D possibly matching TRBD1 (5 bases). V lost 0 bases and J lost 7, with 19 bases in between. This CDR3 contains 17 residues. CDR1 is LNHNV, CDR2 YYDKDF, per germline (reference sequence). The CDR3 loop reads CATSRESRGSGEQPQHF. The CDR3 coding sequence is TGTGCCACCAGCAGAGAGTCCCGGGGGAGTGGGGAACAGCCCCAGCATTTT.

This clonotype was counted many times. The rearrangement uses TRBV2 and TRBJ1-2, with D hard to call. The CDR3 totals 12 residues. The germline V and J ends were trimmed by 6 bases and 5 bases, with 10 bases remaining between them. Germline loops: CDR1 SNHLY, CDR2 FYNNEI. CDR3 DNA sequence: TGTGCCAGCAGCGACGAGGGATATGGCTACACCTTC. It encodes CASSDEGYGYTF.

The V gene is TRBV5-1, the J gene TRBJ1-6, with D hard to call. Germline V gives CDR1 SGHRS, CDR2 YFSETQ. CDR3 length: 17 residues. The V end was cut by 0 bases, the J end by 11 bases, with 21 bases between. The CDR3 DNA follows: TGCGCCAGCAGCTTGGCCCCCGTGGGAGTCCTATTCACACCCCTCCACTTT. This encodes CASSLAPVGVLFTPLHF.

This clonotype was seen only a few times. This sequence joins TRBV3-1 and TRBJ2-5; perhaps TRBD2 as D (6 bases). Germline assignment: CDR1 LGHDT and CDR2 YNNKEL (reference sequence). Trimming took 3 bases from V and 2 from J, leaving 10 bases between them. CDR3 length equals 14 residues. In nucleotides, the CDR3 is TGTGCCAGCAGCCAGGGACTGGAACAAGAGACCCAGTACTTC. It yields the protein CASSQGLEQETQYF.

The rearrangement joins TRBV7-9 to TRBJ2-5, with D possibly TRBD2 on 6 matching bases. Trimming pared 1 base from V and 7 bases from J, leaving 10 bases between. The germline V gene encodes CDR1 SEHNR and CDR2 FQNEAQ (reference sequence). This CDR3 is 13 amino acids long. This chain's CDR3 is CASSLGDLGTQYF. CDR3 bases: TGTGCCAGCAGCTTAGGGGACTTAGGGACCCAGTACTTC. Full variable domain (outside the CDR3, taken from reference TRBV7-9 and TRBJ2-5): DTGVSQNPRHKITKRGQNVTFRCDPISEHNRLYWYRQTLGQGPEFLTYFQNEAQLEKSRLLSDRFSAERPKGSFSTLEIQRTEQGDSAMYLCASSLGDLGTQYFGPGTRLLVL.

This clonotype appeared a few times. The chain is built from TRBV7-2 and TRBJ1-1; D unresolved. V lost 2 bases to trimming and J lost 3 bases, with 10 bases between them. Germline V gene data show CDR1 as SGHTA and CDR2 as FQGNSA. The CDR3 covers 14 residues. The CDR3 region has the DNA TGTGCCAGCAGCTTATCTGCGTTGGACACTGAAGCTTTCTTT. It translates to CASSLSALDTEAFF.

Only a few counts were recorded for this clonotype. V and J are TRBV10-2 and TRBJ2-1; D unresolved. With 7 bases removed from V and 3 bases from J, the gap between germline ends came to 1 base. The CDR3 runs to 10 residues. Germline V gene sequence: CDR1 WSHSY, CDR2 SAAADI. The CDR3 nucleotides are TGCGCCAGCAACTACAATGAGCAGTTCTTC. Its translation: CASNYNEQFF.

The chain couples TRBV29-1 to TRBJ2-1; possible D gene TRBD1, 5 bases. V was trimmed by 6 bases and J by 4 bases, leaving 16 bases between them. This CDR3 is built from 14 residues. Germline lookup yields CDR1 SQVTM and CDR2 ANQGSEA. The chain's CDR3 is CSVLDSRQYNEQFF. The CDR3 bases are TGCAGCGTGCTAGACAGCAGACAGTACAATGAGCAGTTCTTC.

This clonotype turned up a few times. The gene calls are TRBV5-1 and TRBJ2-1; the D is unclear. Trimming stripped 4 bases from V and 3 bases from J, with 8 bases between. The germline CDR1 and CDR2 sequences are SGHRS and YFSETQ. This CDR3 has 13 amino acids. CDR3 bases: TGCGCCAGCAGCACGGACCACTACAATGAGCAGTTCTTC. Translation: CASSTDHYNEQFF.

The sample holds a few counts of this clonotype. The chain employs TRBV11-3 and TRBJ2-1; 9 bases match TRBD1. Germline CDR1 is SGHNT and CDR2 is YENEEA. The trim removed 4 bases at V and 6 bases at J, leaving 13 bases unmatched. The CDR3 is 17 amino acids. The CDR3 reads CASSSGGQGGIGNEQFF. For the CDR3, the DNA is TGTGCCAGCAGCTCAGGGGGACAGGGAGGGATCGGCAATGAGCAGTTCTTC.

V and J are TRBV6-5 and TRBJ1-4; unclear D gene. Germline lookup yields CDR1 MNHEY and CDR2 SVGAGI. The CDR3 is 14 residues long. V was clipped by 5 bases and J by 8 bases, with 15 bases between them. The CDR3 reads CASSHSVPMEKLFF. Here the CDR3 DNA reads TGTGCCAGCAGTCACAGCGTGCCAATGGAAAAACTGTTTTTT.

The genes are TRBV7-2 and TRBJ1-3; D ambiguous. Trimming pared 0 bases from V and 4 bases from J, leaving 7 bases between. CDR3 length: 14 residues. Germline V gene data show CDR1 as SGHTA and CDR2 as FQGNSA. DNA for the CDR3: TGTGCCAGCAGCTTAGCCTCTAGGGGAAACACCATATATTTT. It is translated as CASSLASRGNTIYF. Full variable domain (remainder filled in from reference TRBV7-2 and TRBJ1-3): GAGVSQSPSNKVTEKGKDVELRCDPISGHTALYWYRQSLGQGLEFLIYFQGNSAPDKSGLPSDRFSAERTGGSVSTLTIQRTQQEDSAVYLCASSLASRGNTIYFGEGSWLTVV.

To note about this clonotype: Mismatch with germline at one junction end may stem from a read error. J is TRBJ2-1 and V is TRBV7-7, with D possibly being TRBD2 (6 bases). Per the germline V gene, CDR1 is SSHAT and CDR2 is FNYEAQ (reference sequence). The CDR3 loop spans 13 amino acids. The CDR3 coding sequence is TGTGCTAGCAGCTTAGCCTATAGCGGAGAGCAGTTCTTC. As protein: CASSLAYSGEQFF.

The rearrangement links TRBV5-1 to TRBJ1-1; 10 bases align to TRBD1. From germline, CDR1 is SGHRS and CDR2 YFSETQ. Unmatched junction bases numbered 3, after V lost 0 bases and J lost 7 bases. This CDR3 comprises 14 residues. In DNA, the CDR3 is TGCGCCAGCAGCTTGGGGGACAGGGGACTTGAAGCTTTCTTT. This encodes CASSLGDRGLEAFF.

The chain links TRBV29-1 to TRBJ2-5; TRBD1 agrees at 11 bases. The V gene end was trimmed by 2 bases and the J gene end by 6 bases; junction bases not matched to a gene: 5. The CDR3 runs to 14 residues. Germline V gives CDR1 SQVTM, CDR2 ANQGSEA. The CDR3, as DNA: TGCAGCGTTGAATGGACAGGGGGCAGAAAGACCCAGTACTTC. It encodes CSVEWTGGRKTQYF.

This chain uses TRBV4-1 with TRBJ1-2, with D perhaps TRBD1 (5 bases). V was shortened by 4 bases and J by 8 bases, with 14 bases between the two germline ends. The CDR3 length is 13 residues. The V gene's germline CDR1 is MGHRA and CDR2 YSYEKL. CDR3 sequence (DNA): TGCGCCAGCAGCCCCTCCGAAGGGGTAGGCTACACCTTC. Residues: CASSPSEGVGYTF.

This clonotype has only a few counts. The chain is built from TRBV6-5 and TRBJ1-1, with 11 bases lining up with TRBD1. Trimming took 0 bases from V and 5 from J; bases not matched to a gene: 5. The CDR3 extends over 16 amino acids. The V gene's germline CDR1 is MNHEY and CDR2 SVGAGI. The chain's CDR3 is CASSYSGDRGTTEAFF. In DNA, the CDR3 is TGTGCCAGCAGTTACTCGGGGGACAGGGGGACGACTGAAGCTTTCTTT.

This clonotype was detected a few times. The chain combines TRBV7-9 with TRBJ2-1, with 8 bases fitting TRBD2. This CDR3 contains 17 residues. Germline values: CDR1 SEHNR, CDR2 FQNEAQ (reference sequence). Trimming took 7 bases from V and 4 from J; bases not matched to a gene: 15. This CDR3 reads CASTAFTGGWDYNEQFF. CDR3 sequence (DNA): TGTGCCAGCACGGCCTTTACGGGAGGGTGGGATTACAATGAGCAGTTCTTC.

The chain has TRBV12-3 or TRBV12-4 and TRBJ1-6; D gene unclear. Trimming cost V 0 bases and J 2 bases, with 8 bases left between them. The CDR3 has 16 residues. The DNA for the CDR3 is TGTGCCAGCAGTTTAGCGGTAACAGCCTATAATTCACCCCTCCACTTT. Translating it yields CASSLAVTAYNSPLHF.

This rearrangement joins TRBV20-1 to TRBJ1-5; a possible D gene is TRBD1 (6 bases). Trimming shortened V by 6 bases and J by 1 base, and 13 bases separated the two germline ends. CDR3 length: 14 amino acids. CDR1 is DFQATT and CDR2 is SNEGSKA in the germline V gene (reference sequence). CDR3 bases: TGCAGTGCAGCGGGACAATTAAGCAATCAGCCCCAGCATTTT. Its protein product is CSAAGQLSNQPQHF.

This clonotype has a handful of counts. The V and J genes are TRBV18 and TRBJ1-1; D not resolved. The ends were cut back, 2 bases at V and 5 bases at J, with 3 bases in the middle. Germline loops: CDR1 KGHSH, CDR2 LQKENI. CDR3 length equals 11 residues. CDR3 nucleotides: TGTGCCAGCTCACCAGAGACTGAAGCTTTCTTT. It encodes CASSPETEAFF.

CDR3 nucleotides: TGTGCCAGCAGTTATAGCATGGCGGCTAGCACAGATACGCAGTATTTT. This sequence encodes CASSYSMAASTDTQYF. This chain joins TRBV11-2 and TRBJ2-3; D uncertain. The germline V and J ends were trimmed by 6 bases and 0 bases, with 16 bases remaining between them. The germline V gene encodes CDR1 SGHAT and CDR2 FQNNGV. The CDR3 spans 16 residues.

The chain carries TRBV7-2 and TRBJ2-3; possible D gene TRBD1, 5 bases. CDR1 and CDR2 (germline): SGHTA, FQGNSA. Deletions cut 2 bases from V and 0 bases from J, with 9 bases between. The CDR3 spans 15 residues. Here the CDR3 reads CASSLQGSSTDTQYF. DNA of the CDR3: TGTGCCAGCAGCTTACAGGGTTCTAGCACAGATACGCAGTATTTT.

CDR3 in amino acids: CASSQKDWNIRMNTEAFF. The CDR3 bases are TGTGCCAGCAGTCAAAAGGACTGGAACATTCGGATGAACACTGAAGCTTTCTTT. The V gene is TRBV6-5, the J gene TRBJ1-1, with unresolved D. V lost 5 bases, J lost 0 bases, and 22 bases lay in between. Germline V lookup: CDR1 MNHEY, CDR2 SVGAGI. This CDR3 has 18 residues.

This clonotype was seen ten or more times. The chain is built from TRBV21-1 and TRBJ2-7. TRBV21-1 is marked as a pseudogene. This CDR3 has 10 residues. CDR3 DNA sequence: TGTGCCAGCAGCCCCTACGAGCAGTACTTC. Its protein is CASSPYEQYF.

The sample holds a few counts of this clonotype. The CDR3 coding sequence is TGTGCCAGCAGCCCTAGGGTGGGGACTAGCGGGGGCAATGAGCAGTTCTTC. Its protein product is CASSPRVGTSGGNEQFF. The chain has TRBV13 and TRBJ2-1; 14 nucleotides match TRBD2. The CDR3 totals 17 residues. The germline V gene has CDR1 PRHDT and CDR2 FYEKMQ (reference sequence). V dropped 5 bases and J dropped 6; count of bases not matched to a gene: 9.

This clonotype was found a few times. J is TRBJ2-5 and V is TRBV9; weak D call: TRBD2 (5 bases). Per germline, CDR1 SGDLS and CDR2 YYNGEE. Trimming took 7 bases from V and 6 from J, leaving 13 bases between them. This CDR3 is 12 amino acids long. In DNA form, the CDR3 reads TGTGCCAGCGGAGGTGGATTGCAGACCCAGTACTTC. It specifies CASGGGLQTQYF.

This clonotype was picked up a small number of times. The chain carries TRBV4-1 and TRBJ2-7, with D possibly TRBD1 on 7 matching bases. The CDR3 has 14 residues. CDR1 is MGHRA and CDR2 is YSYEKL in the germline V gene. V lost 5 bases to trimming and J lost 3 bases, with 14 bases between them. The CDR3 protein is CASSFQGGVYEQYF. DNA of the CDR3: TGCGCCAGCAGCTTCCAGGGGGGTGTCTACGAGCAGTACTTC.